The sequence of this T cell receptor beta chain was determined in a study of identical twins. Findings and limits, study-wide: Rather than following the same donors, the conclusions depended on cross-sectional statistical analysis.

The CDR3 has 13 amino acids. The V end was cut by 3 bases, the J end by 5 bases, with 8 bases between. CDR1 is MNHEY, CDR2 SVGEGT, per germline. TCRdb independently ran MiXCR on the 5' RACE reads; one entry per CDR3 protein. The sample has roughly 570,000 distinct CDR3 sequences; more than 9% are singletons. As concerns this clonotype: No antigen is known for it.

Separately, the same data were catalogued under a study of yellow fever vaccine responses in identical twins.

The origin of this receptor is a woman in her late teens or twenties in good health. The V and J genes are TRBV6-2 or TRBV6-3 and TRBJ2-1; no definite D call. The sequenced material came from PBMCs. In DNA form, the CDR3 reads TGTGCCAGCAGTTATACAGAGCACAATGAGCAGTTCTTC. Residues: CASSYTEHNEQFF.